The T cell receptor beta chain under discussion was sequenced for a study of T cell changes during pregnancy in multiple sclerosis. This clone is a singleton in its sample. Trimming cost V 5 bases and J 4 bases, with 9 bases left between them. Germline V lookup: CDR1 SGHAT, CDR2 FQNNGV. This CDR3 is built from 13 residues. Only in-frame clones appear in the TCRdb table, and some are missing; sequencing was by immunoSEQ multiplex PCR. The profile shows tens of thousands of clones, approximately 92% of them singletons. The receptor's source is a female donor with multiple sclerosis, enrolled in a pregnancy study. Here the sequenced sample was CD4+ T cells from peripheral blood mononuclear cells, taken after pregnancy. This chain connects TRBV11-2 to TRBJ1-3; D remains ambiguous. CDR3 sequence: CASSNSRGNTIYF. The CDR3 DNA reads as TGTGCCAGCAGCAACTCGAGGGGAAACACCATATATTTT.